The rows below give T cell receptor beta chains drawn from one sample of a study of identical twins. Via MiXCR, TCRdb re-called the 5' RACE reads, giving one row per CDR3 protein. The sample includes 1.5 million or so distinct CDR3 sequences, under 35% of them seen just once. The sample consisted of cord blood. Receptors originate from a newborn girl in good health. CDR3s include the opening cysteine and the closing phenylalanine or tryptophan.

TRBV12-3/TRBV12-4	TRBJ1-2	CASSLRRANYGYTF
TRBV20-1	TRBJ2-7	CSAGTNYEQYF
TRBV5-1	TRBJ2-1	CASSLGVSVTYNEQFF
TRBV12-3/TRBV12-4	TRBJ2-3	CASSRGGLAGTDTQYF
TRBV18	TRBJ2-7	CASSPQGRSASYEQYF
TRBV9	TRBJ2-3	CASSVNPSSTDTQYF
TRBV4-1	TRBJ1-1	CASSQRQTSSTEAFF
TRBV20-1	TRBJ1-5	CSARESGVSNQPQHF
TRBV9	TRBJ1-2	CASSVSRYANYGYTF
TRBV30	TRBJ1-6	CAWSPRGGSYNSPLHF
TRBV5-1	TRBJ1-1	CASSLVYRGHHEAFF
TRBV6-1	TRBJ2-3	CASSEARGGQTDMQYF
TRBV3-1	TRBJ2-5	CASSQGASGGAGETQYF
TRBV15	TRBJ2-1	CATSREGYNEQFF
TRBV28	TRBJ2-3	CASSTPGLAGGTDTQYF
TRBV7-2	TRBJ1-6	CASSWSSYNSPLHF
TRBV27	TRBJ2-1	CASKAREGNEQFF
TRBV10-3	TRBJ2-5	CAISPGLQETQYF
TRBV9	TRBJ1-1	CASSVGPANTEAFF
TRBV20-1	TRBJ2-7	CSATRTGLSYEQYF
TRBV2	TRBJ2-5	CASSPPAAQETQYF
TRBV28	.	CASSLPGLGTQYF
TRBV6-2/TRBV6-3	TRBJ2-5	CATVTGTSGGLQETQYF
TRBV5-1	TRBJ2-7	CASRSLAGREQYF
TRBV27	TRBJ2-4	CASSLSSPNQNIQYF